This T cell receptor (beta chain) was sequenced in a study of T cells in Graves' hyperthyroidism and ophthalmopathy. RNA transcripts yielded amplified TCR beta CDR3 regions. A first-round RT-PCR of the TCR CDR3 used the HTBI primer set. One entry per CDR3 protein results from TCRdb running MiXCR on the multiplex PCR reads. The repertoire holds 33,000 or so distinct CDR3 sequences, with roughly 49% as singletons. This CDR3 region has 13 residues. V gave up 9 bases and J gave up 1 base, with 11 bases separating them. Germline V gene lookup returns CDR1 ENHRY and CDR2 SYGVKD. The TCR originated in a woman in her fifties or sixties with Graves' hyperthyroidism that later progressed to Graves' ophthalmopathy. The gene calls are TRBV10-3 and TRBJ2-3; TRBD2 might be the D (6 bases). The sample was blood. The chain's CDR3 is CAISAGRTDTQYF. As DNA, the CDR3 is TGTGCCATTTCGGCGGGACGCACAGATACGCAGTATTTT.